The subject of this entry is one TCR beta chain. Germline V CDR1 and CDR2: KGHSH, LQKENI. The CDR3 is 15 amino acids. V lost 0 bases to trimming and J lost 6 bases, with 12 bases between them. This sample was included in a study of chemoradiotherapy in HPV16-positive cancers. Sequencing used immunoSEQ multiplex PCR; TCRdb keeps in-frame clones, though not all of them. The repertoire has over 900 clones, 80% to 95% of them found once; the top ten carry under 5%. Over chemoradiotherapy, repertoires were sampled more than once. Sequences were derived from tumor tissue, sampled from a patient who underwent chemoradiotherapy. The sequence came from a human donor with HPV-associated anogenital cancer. The chain couples TRBV18 to TRBJ1-5; weak D call: TRBD1 (5 bases). The CDR3 is CASSPPGVLAQPQHF. DNA of the CDR3: TGTGCCAGCTCACCACCGGGGGTTCTTGCTCAGCCCCAGCATTTT.